This record looks at one T cell receptor beta chain sequence and its context. Its cognate antigen is unknown. The data originate from a study of lymphopenia after photon versus proton radiotherapy. This CDR3 has 14 residues. Germline trimming cut 5 bases from V and 2 bases from J; bases unmatched to any gene: 3. Germline CDR1 and CDR2: MGHDK and SYGVNS. Using immunoSEQ multiplex PCR, the repertoire was profiled, and TCRdb retains in-frame clones only, with some absent. The table shows 65,000 to 75,000 clones, with more than 75% occurring only once. Points from the study as a whole: Survival link was tested only in deceased patients; proton benefit remains a possibility.

This TCR derives from a man at least 80 years old with esophageal cancer. Sequencing was performed on peripheral blood, taken from a patient treated with proton-based radiotherapy. V usage is TRBV25-1 and J usage is TRBJ2-7; 10 bases match TRBD1. The CDR3 nucleotides are TGTGCCAGCAGTTGGACAGGGGGTACCTACGAGCAGTACTTC. Its translation: CASSWTGGTYEQYF.